This T cell receptor beta chain appears in the sequencing data of a study of T-cell memory formation after mild COVID-19. Study at large: TCR clusters were mostly donor specific.

The V gene end was trimmed by 5 bases and the J gene end by 6 bases; junction bases not matched to a gene: 15. The CDR3 has 15 residues. Germline CDR1 reads DFQATT; CDR2 reads SNEGSKA (reference sequence). Via MiXCR, TCRdb re-called the 5' RACE reads, giving one row per CDR3 protein. The sample has 450,000 to 700,000 distinct CDR3 sequences, about 20% seen once. This sequence was found in an adult woman who had mild COVID-19 (a few samples of this study predate the infection). Cell type and time point are not known. Sequencing input: PBMCs or a T cell subset sorted from them (not recorded which). The chain links TRBV20-1 to TRBJ1-1; 7 bases line up with TRBD1. The CDR3 region is CSAVTLGQISPEAFF. The CDR3 nucleotides read TGCAGTGCTGTAACCTTGGGACAGATTTCGCCTGAAGCTTTCTTT.